Each of the 9 T cell receptor beta chains below was sequenced from the same sample in a study of cytomegalovirus exposure and HLA in healthy donors. Both 60 Vbeta primers and 13 Jbeta primers went into the PCR. Libraries were prepared by immunoSEQ multiplex PCR; TCRdb keeps only in-frame clonotypes and omits some of them. The table has fewer than 150,000 clones, over 65% seen once. The sequenced sample consisted of PBMCs. These receptors were collected from a woman in her twenties or thirties in good health and CMV-seronegative.

The chain joins TRBV5-1 to TRBJ1-6; 9 bases map to TRBD1. J gave up 5 bases and V 4 bases, and 4 bases lay outside the gene matches. The CDR3 covers 15 residues. Germline lookup yields CDR1 SGHRS and CDR2 YFSETQ. The CDR3 nucleotides are TGCGCCAGCAGCCCGGGACAGGGTGATAATTCACCCCTCCACTTT. As protein: CASSPGQGDNSPLHF.

The chain employs TRBV28 and TRBJ2-3, with 9 positions matching TRBD1. Germline V gene data show CDR1 as MDHEN and CDR2 as SYDVKM. The CDR3 is 14 residues long. Trimming removed 6 bases from V and 5 bases from J; junction bases left unmatched: 6. The CDR3 DNA reads as TGTGCCAGCAGGGAAACAGGGGGCTTAGATACGCAGTATTTT. Protein: CASRETGGLDTQYF.

This clone was picked up one time. The chain joins TRBV7-8 to TRBJ2-3, with 13 positions matching TRBD2. Germline values: CDR1 SGHVS, CDR2 FQNEAQ. The CDR3 is made up of 18 amino acids. Unmatched junction bases numbered 9, after V lost 1 base and J lost 5 bases. The CDR3 reads CASSLGATSGGAGDTQYF. In DNA form, the CDR3 reads TGTGCCAGCAGCTTAGGGGCCACTAGCGGGGGGGCCGGAGATACGCAGTATTTT.

The chain links TRBV6-1 to TRBJ1-1; D is undetermined. The CDR3 runs to 12 residues. CDR1 and CDR2 (germline): MNHNS, SASEGT. V was trimmed by 6 bases and J by 1 base, leaving 6 bases between them. The CDR3 nucleotides read TGTGCCAGCAGGACTCCGAACACTGAAGCTTTCTTT. It specifies CASRTPNTEAFF.

The CDR3 here is CASSIGSGPHNEQFF. The CDR3 DNA reads TGTGCCAGTAGTATAGGTAGCGGGCCTCACAATGAGCAGTTCTTC. The V and J genes are TRBV19 and TRBJ2-1; 7 bases align to TRBD2. Germline loops: CDR1 LNHDA, CDR2 SQIVND (reference sequence). J lost 5 bases, V lost 1 base, and 5 bases had no gene match. This CDR3 contains 15 residues. The full variable domain, with the rest looked up from reference TRBV19 and TRBJ2-1, is DGGITQSPKYLFRKEGQNVTLSCEQNLNHDAMYWYRQDPGQGLRLIYYSQIVNDFQKGDIAEGYSVSREKKESFPLTVTSAQKNPTAFYLCASSIGSGPHNEQFFGPGTRLTVL.

Here the CDR3 DNA reads TGTGCCAGCAGCCTTCTCCAGGGGGCATCCTATAATTCACCCCTCCACTTT. Protein sequence: CASSLLQGASYNSPLHF. The rearrangement uses TRBV5-8 and TRBJ1-6; 8 bases agree with TRBD1. V lost 4 bases to trimming and J lost 1 base; unmatched junction nucleotides: 7. Germline V lookup: CDR1 SGHTS, CDR2 YDEGEE. The CDR3 spans 17 residues. Full variable domain (rest looked up from reference TRBV5-8 and TRBJ1-6): EAGVTQSPTHLIKTRGQQATLRCSPISGHTSVYWYQQALGLGLQFLLWYDEGEERNRGNFPPRFSGRQFPNYSSELNVNALELEDSALYLCASSLLQGASYNSPLHFGNGTRLTVT.

V is TRBV7-9 and J is TRBJ2-5, with D tentatively TRBD1 (5 bases). Trimming stripped 5 bases from V and 7 bases from J, with 14 bases between. Germline CDR1 and CDR2: SEHNR and FQNEAQ (reference sequence). This CDR3 is built from 13 residues. DNA of the CDR3: TGTGCCAGCAGCCCCCCTGGGGCATCGACCCAGTACTTC. The encoded protein is CASSPPGASTQYF.

The chain employs TRBV11-2 and TRBJ2-7; a weak D match, TRBD2 (5 bases). V was clipped by 6 bases and J by 3 bases, with 9 bases between them. Germline V gene sequence: CDR1 SGHAT, CDR2 FQNNGV. The CDR3 is made up of 12 amino acids. This chain's CDR3 is CASRSRGYEQYF. The CDR3 region has the DNA TGTGCCAGCAGGTCCCGGGGCTACGAGCAGTACTTC.

The gene calls are TRBV11-2 and TRBJ2-7; 8 bases agree with TRBD1. The V segment lost 1 base and the J segment 4 bases; nucleotides outside the gene matches: 3. Germline V gives CDR1 SGHAT, CDR2 FQNNGV. The CDR3 loop spans 14 amino acids. The DNA for the CDR3 is TGTGCCAGCAGCTTAGCCAGGGGGCCATACGAGCAGTACGTC. It yields the protein CASSLARGPYEQYV.